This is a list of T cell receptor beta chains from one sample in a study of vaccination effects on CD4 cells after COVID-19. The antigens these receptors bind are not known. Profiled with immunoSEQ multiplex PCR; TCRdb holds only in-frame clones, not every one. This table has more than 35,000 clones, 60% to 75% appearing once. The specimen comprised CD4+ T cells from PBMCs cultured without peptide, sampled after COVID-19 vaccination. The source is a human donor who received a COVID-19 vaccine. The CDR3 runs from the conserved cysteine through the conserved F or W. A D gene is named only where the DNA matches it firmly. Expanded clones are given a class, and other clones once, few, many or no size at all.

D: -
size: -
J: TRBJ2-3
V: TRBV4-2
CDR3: CASSQGGVADTQYF
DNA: TGTGCCAGCAGCCAAGGTGGGGTGGCAGATACGCAGTATTTT

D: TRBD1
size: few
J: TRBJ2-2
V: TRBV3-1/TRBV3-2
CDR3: CASSHYYGTGDPGELFF
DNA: TGTGCCAGCAGCCATTACTACGGGACAGGGGATCCCGGGGAGCTGTTTTTT

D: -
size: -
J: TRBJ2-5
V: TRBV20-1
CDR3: CSVKAQETQYF
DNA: TGCAGTGTTAAAGCACAAGAGACCCAGTACTTC

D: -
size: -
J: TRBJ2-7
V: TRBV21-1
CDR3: CASSHRGGGARGGTYEQYF
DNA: TGTGCCAGCAGCCACCGGGGCGGAGGGGCTAGGGGTGGAACATACGAGCAGTACTTC

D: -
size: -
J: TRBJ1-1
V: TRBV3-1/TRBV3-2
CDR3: CASSVDLEAFF
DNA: TGTGCCAGCAGCGTAGACCTTGAAGCTTTCTTT

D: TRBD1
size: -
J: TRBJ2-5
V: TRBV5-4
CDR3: CASSSDRVRETQYF
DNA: TGTGCCAGCAGCTCTGACAGGGTTCGAGAGACCCAGTACTTC

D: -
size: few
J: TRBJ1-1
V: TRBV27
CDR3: CASRMNTEAFF
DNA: TGTGCCAGCAGGATGAACACTGAAGCTTTCTTT

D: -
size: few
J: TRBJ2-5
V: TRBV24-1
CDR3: CATSESGAQETQYF
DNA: TGTGCCACCAGTGAGTCCGGGGCCCAAGAGACCCAGTACTTC

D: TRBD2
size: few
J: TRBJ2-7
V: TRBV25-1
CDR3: CASSVAGGYEQYF
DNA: TGTGCCAGCAGTGTAGCGGGAGGTTACGAGCAGTACTTC

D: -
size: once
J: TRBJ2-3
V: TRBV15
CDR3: CATSRDRLALTDTQYF
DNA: TGTGCCACCAGCAGAGATCGGCTAGCTTTAACAGATACGCAGTATTTT

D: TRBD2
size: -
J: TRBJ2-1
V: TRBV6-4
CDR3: CASSDLGLAGEKGEQFF
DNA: TGTGCCAGCAGTGACCTCGGGCTAGCGGGAGAGAAGGGTGAGCAGTTCTTC

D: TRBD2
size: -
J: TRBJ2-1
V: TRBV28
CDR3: CASSFRLGTSGGREQFF
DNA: TGTGCCAGCAGTTTTCGACTAGGCACTAGCGGGGGTAGGGAGCAGTTCTTC

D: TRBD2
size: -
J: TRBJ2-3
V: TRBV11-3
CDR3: CASSFGFSGGPDTQYF
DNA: TGTGCCAGCAGCTTTGGGTTTTCGGGGGGGCCAGATACGCAGTATTTT

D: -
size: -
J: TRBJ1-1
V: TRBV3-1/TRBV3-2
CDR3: CASSQYEGGITEAFF
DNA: TGTGCCAGCAGCCAATATGAGGGGGGCATCACTGAAGCTTTCTTT

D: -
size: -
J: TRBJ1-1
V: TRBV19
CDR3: CASSIRRGGSTEAFF
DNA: TGTGCCAGTAGTATAAGGAGGGGAGGGAGCACTGAAGCTTTCTTT

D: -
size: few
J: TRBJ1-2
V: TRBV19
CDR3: CASTRQGLTTYGYTF
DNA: TGTGCCAGTACCCGGCAGGGCCTTACCACCTATGGCTACACCTTC

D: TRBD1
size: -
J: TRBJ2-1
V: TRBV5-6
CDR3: CASRPTGGSENEQFF
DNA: TGTGCCAGCAGGCCCACAGGGGGCTCGGAGAATGAGCAGTTCTTC

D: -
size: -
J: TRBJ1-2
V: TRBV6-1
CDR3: CASSENPGLVNYGYTF
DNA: TGTGCCAGCAGTGAGAACCCAGGATTAGTTAACTATGGCTACACCTTC

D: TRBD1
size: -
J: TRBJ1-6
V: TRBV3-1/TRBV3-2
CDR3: CASSQAGTGSNSPLHF
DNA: TGTGCCAGCAGCCAAGCGGGGACAGGGAGTAATTCACCCCTCCACTTT